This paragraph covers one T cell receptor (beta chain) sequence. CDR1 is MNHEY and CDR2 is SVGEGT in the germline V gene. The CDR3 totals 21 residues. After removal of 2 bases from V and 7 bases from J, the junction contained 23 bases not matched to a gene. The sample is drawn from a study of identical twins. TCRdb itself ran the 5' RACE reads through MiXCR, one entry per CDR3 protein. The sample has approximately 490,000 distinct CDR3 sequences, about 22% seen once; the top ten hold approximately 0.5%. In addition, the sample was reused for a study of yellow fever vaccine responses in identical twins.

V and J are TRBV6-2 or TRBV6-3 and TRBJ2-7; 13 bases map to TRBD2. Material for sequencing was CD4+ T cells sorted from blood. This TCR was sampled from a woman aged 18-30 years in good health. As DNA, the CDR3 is TGTGCCAGCAGTTACGGACAGGGGCTCGGACTAGCGGGAGTACATCCGGGGGAGCAGTACTTC. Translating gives CASSYGQGLGLAGVHPGEQYF.